Following are 19 T cell receptor beta chains from one sample sequenced in a study of blood T cell repertoires in COVID-19. Sequencing used immunoSEQ multiplex PCR; TCRdb keeps in-frame clones, though not all of them. The repertoire consists of 150,000 to 200,000 clones, with approximately 79% occurring once and the leading ten covering approximately 15%. Sequences were obtained from peripheral blood. Receptors were obtained from a man between 60 and 70 years old with active or convalescent COVID-19.

The rearrangement uses TRBV5-3 and TRBJ2-7; no clear D gene. TRBV5-3 is known as an ORF, though its function is uncertain. The CDR3 extends over 10 amino acids. Trimming shortened V by 2 bases and J by 11 bases, and 8 bases separated the two germline ends. CDR3 bases: TGTGCCAGAAGCTTTACAGACGAGTACTTC. Protein: CARSFTDEYF.

CDR3 sequence: CASSQFDPGGPSGNTIYF. The CDR3, as DNA: TGTGCCAGCAGTCAATTCGATCCAGGGGGCCCCTCTGGAAACACCATATATTTT. V is TRBV6-6 and J is TRBJ1-3; 8 nucleotides match TRBD1. Trimming at V came to 5 bases and at J to 0 bases, leaving 12 bases not matched to a gene. The germline V gene has CDR1 MNHNY and CDR2 SVGAGI (reference sequence). This CDR3 has 18 residues.

The CDR3 loop reads CASRPDIGNYGYTF. In nucleotides, the CDR3 is TGTGCCAGCAGGCCGGACATCGGTAACTATGGCTACACCTTC. The genes are TRBV28 and TRBJ1-2; D might be TRBD1 (5 bases). The CDR3 is made up of 14 amino acids. Between the trimmed V and J ends, which lost 6 bases and 1 base, there was a span of 12 bases. CDR1 and CDR2 from the germline V gene are MDHEN and SYDVKM.

The rearrangement links TRBV15 to TRBJ1-6; 8 bases align to TRBD1. J lost 9 bases, V lost 5 bases, and 6 bases had no gene match. Germline V CDR1 and CDR2: LNHNV, YYDKDF (reference sequence). The CDR3 length is 14 residues. The CDR3 is CATSGGQEGSPLHF. The CDR3 coding sequence is TGTGCCACCAGCGGGGGACAGGAGGGTTCACCCCTCCACTTT.

This clone was detected only a few times. The chain joins TRBV7-3 to TRBJ2-2; 8 bases align to TRBD1. The CDR3 has 19 residues. Germline values: CDR1 SGHTA, CDR2 FQGTGA. J gave up 4 bases and V 0 bases, and 13 bases lay outside the gene matches. For the CDR3, the DNA is TGTGCCAGCAGCTTAACGGTGGACAGGGTAAGATTGGTCACCGGGGAGCTGTTTTTT. This gives the protein CASSLTVDRVRLVTGELFF.

The chain uses TRBV7-9 and TRBJ2-5; no reliable D call. Germline V gene sequence: CDR1 SEHNR, CDR2 FQNEAQ (reference sequence). The CDR3 spans 12 residues. Trimming left V 5 bases short and J 7 bases short, with 11 bases between. This CDR3 is CASSPPYGTQYF. In DNA, the CDR3 is TGTGCCAGCAGCCCCCCTTACGGGACCCAGTACTTC.

The genes are TRBV19 and TRBJ2-2; D is possibly TRBD2 (5 bases). The germline gives CDR1 LNHDA, CDR2 SQIVND (reference sequence). This CDR3 is 16 amino acids long. Trimming took off 3 bases at V and 2 bases at J, with 13 bases between the two ends. The CDR3 nucleotides are TGTGCCAGTAGTATGACCGGCCGACTAAACACCGGGGAGCTGTTTTTT. Translating gives CASSMTGRLNTGELFF.

This chain uses TRBV7-2 with TRBJ2-7, with 7 bases lining up with TRBD2. Germline lookup yields CDR1 SGHTA and CDR2 FQGNSA. The CDR3 spans 14 residues. Unmatched junction bases numbered 10, after V lost 5 bases and J lost 6 bases. CDR3 sequence reads: CASSRKGSGTEQYF. The CDR3, as DNA: TGTGCCAGCAGCAGGAAGGGAAGCGGGACCGAGCAGTACTTC.

This clone was observed a few times. The CDR3 is CASSSGQDADTF. The DNA for the CDR3 is TGTGCCAGCAGCTCCGGACAGGACGCTGACACCTTC. J is TRBJ1-2 and V is TRBV7-2, with 7 bases lining up with TRBD1. The CDR3 consists of 12 residues. The V gene end was trimmed by 4 bases and the J gene end by 12 bases; junction bases not matched to a gene: 8. The germline gives CDR1 SGHTA, CDR2 FQGNSA.

The J gene is TRBJ2-7, the V gene TRBV10-3; D may be TRBD2 (6 bases). V was shortened by 10 bases and J by 6 bases, with 22 bases between the two germline ends. Looked up from germline, CDR1 is ENHRY and CDR2 is SYGVKD. CDR3 size: 14 residues. CDR3: CATLLGGNKAEQYF. The CDR3, as DNA: TGTGCCACCTTACTGGGGGGAAATAAGGCCGAGCAGTACTTC.

The genes are TRBV12-5 and TRBJ1-1, with a possible D match to TRBD1 (6 bases). Per germline, CDR1 LGHNT and CDR2 FRNRAP. The germline V and J ends were trimmed by 10 bases and 4 bases, with 13 bases remaining between them. The CDR3 runs to 12 residues. The chain's CDR3 is CAIMTRGTEAFF. CDR3 DNA: TGTGCTATAATGACCAGGGGCACTGAAGCTTTCTTT.

The chain links TRBV7-6 to TRBJ2-1; 7 nucleotides agree with TRBD2. Germline V CDR1 and CDR2: SGHVS, FNYEAQ. With 5 bases clipped from V and 10 bases from J, the junction kept 11 bases outside the gene matches. This CDR3 comprises 14 residues. For the CDR3, the DNA is TGTGCCAGCAGCCTCAAACTAGCGATGGAGGAGCAGTTCTTC. Translating gives CASSLKLAMEEQFF. The whole variable domain, remainder taken from reference TRBV7-6 and TRBJ2-1, is GAGVSQSPRYKVTKRGQDVALRCDPISGHVSLYWYRQALGQGPEFLTYFNYEAQQDKSGLPNDRFSAERPEGSISTLTIQRTEQRDSAMYRCASSLKLAMEEQFFGPGTRLTVL.

V is TRBV6-6 and J is TRBJ2-7, with 7 bases that match TRBD1. J lost 4 bases, V lost 2 bases, and 2 bases had no gene match. CDR3 size: 13 residues. CDR1 and CDR2 from the germline V gene are MNHNY and SVGAGI (reference sequence). CDR3 loop: CASSYGDSYEQYF. CDR3 nucleotides: TGTGCCAGCAGTTACGGGGACAGTTACGAGCAGTACTTC.

This clone was seen only once. The chain couples TRBV28 to TRBJ2-3, with 9 bases matching TRBD2. Germline CDR1 is MDHEN and CDR2 is SYDVKM. The CDR3 runs 19 residues. Trimming at V came to 2 bases and at J to 6 bases, leaving 18 bases not matched to a gene. The CDR3 sequence: CASSLPTSGGGRAHDTQYF. CDR3 DNA sequence: TGTGCCAGCAGTTTACCTACGTCTGGGGGCGGGAGGGCCCACGATACGCAGTATTTT. Full variable domain (missing parts from reference TRBV28 and TRBJ2-3): DVKVTQSSRYLVKRTGEKVFLECVQDMDHENMFWYRQDPGLGLRLIYFSYDVKMKEKGDIPEGYSVSREKKERFSLILESASTNQTSMYLCASSLPTSGGGRAHDTQYFGPGTRLTVL.

The V and J genes are TRBV28 and TRBJ1-2, with 7 bases matching TRBD1. The CDR3 totals 13 residues. The V and J ends lost 6 bases and 6 bases, in that order; junction bases with no gene match: 7. The germline gives CDR1 MDHEN, CDR2 SYDVKM. The CDR3 sequence: CASSLAQGDGYTF. CDR3 DNA: TGTGCCAGCAGCTTGGCTCAGGGGGATGGCTACACCTTC.

The chain couples TRBV7-9 to TRBJ2-3; D may be TRBD1 (5 bases). The CDR3 is 18 residues long. The germline V and J ends were trimmed by 7 bases and 2 bases, with 25 bases remaining between them. Germline V lookup: CDR1 SEHNR, CDR2 FQNEAQ (reference sequence). CDR3 amino acids: CASTPKGAADYITDTQYF. In DNA form, the CDR3 reads TGTGCCAGCACCCCTAAAGGGGCCGCAGATTATATCACAGATACGCAGTATTTT.

The chain employs TRBV3-1 (or the pseudogene TRBV3-2) and TRBJ2-7; D perhaps matches TRBD2 (6 bases). Germline V gene sequence: CDR1 LGHDT, CDR2 YNNKEL (reference sequence). The germline V and J ends were trimmed by 1 base and 2 bases, with 12 bases remaining between them. This CDR3 spans 15 amino acids. CDR3 sequence: CASSQGCPGAYEQYF. CDR3 sequence (DNA): TGTGCCAGCAGCCAAGGGTGTCCGGGGGCCTACGAGCAGTACTTC.

V and J are TRBV2 and TRBJ1-2; 7 bases map to TRBD1. Germline assignment: CDR1 SNHLY and CDR2 FYNNEI. V lost 4 bases, J lost 4 bases, and 3 bases stayed unmatched. CDR3 length equals 13 residues. The CDR3 DNA follows: TGTGCCAGCAGTGTAGGGGGCTCCTATGGCTACACCTTC. Amino acid sequence: CASSVGGSYGYTF.

V and J are TRBV20-1 and TRBJ2-3; D is unresolved. The V and J ends lost 3 bases and 6 bases respectively, with 10 bases between them. CDR1 and CDR2 (germline): DFQATT, SNEGSKA (reference sequence). The length of the CDR3 is 12 residues. CDR3 region: CSASSPFDTQYF. Written as DNA, the CDR3 is TGCAGTGCTAGTTCTCCGTTTGATACGCAGTATTTT.